Following are 6 T cell receptor beta chains from one sample sequenced in a study of blood T cell repertoires in COVID-19. Some clones are missing from TCRdb's copy, which holds only in-frame ones; the method was immunoSEQ multiplex PCR. The sample contains about 160,000 clones, around four fifths of which appear only once. The sequencing sample was made of peripheral blood. These receptors all stem from a woman aged 80 or older with acute or convalescent COVID-19.

The chain recombines TRBV6-5 with TRBJ2-7; 8 bases agree with TRBD2. The CDR3 is 15 residues long. J lost 1 base, V lost 6 bases, and 8 bases had no gene match. CDR1 is MNHEY, CDR2 SVGAGI, per germline. CDR3 residues: CASRTGTGGSYEQYF. The CDR3 nucleotides are TGTGCCAGCAGAACCGGGACGGGGGGGTCCTACGAGCAGTACTTC.

CDR3 sequence: CASSPVGGSEAFF. In DNA, the CDR3 is TGTGCCAGCAGCCCAGTGGGGGGGTCTGAAGCTTTCTTT. The chain employs TRBV6-6 and TRBJ1-1; D may be TRBD1 (5 bases). V was trimmed by 6 bases and J by 6 bases, leaving 14 bases between them. Germline CDR1 reads MNHNY; CDR2 reads SVGAGI (reference sequence). The CDR3 contains 13 residues.

The chain links TRBV2 to TRBJ2-7, with D unresolved. The V gene's germline CDR1 is SNHLY and CDR2 FYNNEI. The CDR3 length is 11 residues. V lost 0 bases and J lost 6, with 3 bases in between. The CDR3 is CASSEAFEQYF. As DNA, the CDR3 is TGTGCCAGCAGTGAAGCCTTCGAGCAGTACTTC.

This chain uses TRBV7-8 with TRBJ1-6, with D tentatively TRBD1 (5 bases). Between the trimmed V and J ends, which lost 0 bases and 7 bases, there was a span of 10 bases. Germline values: CDR1 SGHVS, CDR2 FQNEAQ. The CDR3 sequence is 15 residues long. DNA for the CDR3: TGTGCCAGCAGCTTAGCGGGACTGAGCAATTCACCCCTCCACTTT. This sequence encodes CASSLAGLSNSPLHF.

The chain carries TRBV19 and TRBJ2-3; TRBD1 matches 10 bases. V dropped 4 bases and J dropped 6; count of bases not matched to a gene: 4. Per the germline V gene, CDR1 is LNHDA and CDR2 is SQIVND (reference sequence). This CDR3 has 14 amino acids. The chain's CDR3 is CASSKGQGEDTQYF. The CDR3 nucleotides are TGTGCCAGTAGTAAAGGACAGGGGGAGGATACGCAGTATTTT.

This chain connects TRBV18 to TRBJ2-7, with unresolved D. CDR3 length equals 16 residues. The ends were cut back, 3 bases at V and 0 bases at J, with 15 bases in the middle. Germline CDR1 and CDR2: KGHSH and LQKENI. In DNA, the CDR3 is TGTGCCAGCTCACCTCCCTCCGGTACCCTCTCCTACGAGCAGTACTTC. This codes for CASSPPSGTLSYEQYF.